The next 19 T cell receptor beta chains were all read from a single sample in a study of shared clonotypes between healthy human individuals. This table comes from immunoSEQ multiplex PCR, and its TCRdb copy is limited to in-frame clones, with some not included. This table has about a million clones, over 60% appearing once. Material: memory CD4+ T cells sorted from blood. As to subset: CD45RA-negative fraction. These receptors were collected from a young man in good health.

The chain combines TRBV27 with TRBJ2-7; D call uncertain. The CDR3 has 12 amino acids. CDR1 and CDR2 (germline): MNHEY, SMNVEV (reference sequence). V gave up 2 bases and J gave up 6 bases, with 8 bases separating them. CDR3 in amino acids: CASSLRQSEQYF. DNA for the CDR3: TGTGCCAGCAGTTTACGGCAAAGCGAGCAGTACTTC.

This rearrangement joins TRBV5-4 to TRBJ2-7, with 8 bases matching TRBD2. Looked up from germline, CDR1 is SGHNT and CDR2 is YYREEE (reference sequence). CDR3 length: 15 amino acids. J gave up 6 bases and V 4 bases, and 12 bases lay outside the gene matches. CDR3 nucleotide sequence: TGTGCCAGCAGCCTCCCGGGACTAGGAAGGAGCGAGCAGTACTTC. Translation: CASSLPGLGRSEQYF.

The CDR3 sequence is CASSYSISRQETQYF. The CDR3 nucleotides are TGTGCCAGCAGTTACTCGATTTCCCGACAAGAGACCCAGTACTTC. The chain is built from TRBV6-5 and TRBJ2-5; D unclear. The ends were cut back, 0 bases at V and 2 bases at J, with 10 bases in the middle. Germline-derived CDR1 and CDR2 are MNHEY and SVGAGI. CDR3 length: 15 residues.

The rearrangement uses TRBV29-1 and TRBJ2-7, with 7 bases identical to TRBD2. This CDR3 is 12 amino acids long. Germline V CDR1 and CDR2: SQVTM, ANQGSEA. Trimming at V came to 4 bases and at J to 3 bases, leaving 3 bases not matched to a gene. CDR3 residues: CSVARESYEQYF. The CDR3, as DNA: TGCAGCGTTGCGCGGGAGAGCTACGAGCAGTACTTC.

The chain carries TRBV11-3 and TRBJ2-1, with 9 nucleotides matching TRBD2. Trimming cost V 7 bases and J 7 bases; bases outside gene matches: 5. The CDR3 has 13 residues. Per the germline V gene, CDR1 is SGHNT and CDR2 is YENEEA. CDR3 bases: TGTGCCAGCACCGCGGGAGGGCCTAATGAGCAGTTCTTC. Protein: CASTAGGPNEQFF.

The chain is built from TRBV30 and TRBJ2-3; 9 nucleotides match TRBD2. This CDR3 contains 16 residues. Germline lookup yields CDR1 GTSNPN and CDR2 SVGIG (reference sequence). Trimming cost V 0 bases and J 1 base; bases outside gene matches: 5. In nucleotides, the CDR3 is TGTGCCTGGAGTGTACGGGCTAGCGGGGGCACAGATACGCAGTATTTT. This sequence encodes CAWSVRASGGTDTQYF.

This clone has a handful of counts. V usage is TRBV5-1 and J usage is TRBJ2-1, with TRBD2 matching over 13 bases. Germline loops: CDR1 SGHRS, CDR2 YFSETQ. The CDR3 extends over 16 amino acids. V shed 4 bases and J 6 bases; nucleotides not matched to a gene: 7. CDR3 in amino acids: CASSQTSGRSTNEQFF. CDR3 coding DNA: TGCGCCAGCAGCCAGACTAGCGGGAGGTCTACCAATGAGCAGTTCTTC.

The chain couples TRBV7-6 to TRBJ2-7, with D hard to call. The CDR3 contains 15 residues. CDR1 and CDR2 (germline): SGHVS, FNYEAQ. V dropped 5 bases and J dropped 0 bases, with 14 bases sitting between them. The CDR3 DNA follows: TGTGCCAGCAGCCTTGGGTCGGCGAGCTCCTACGAGCAGTACTTC. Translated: CASSLGSASSYEQYF.

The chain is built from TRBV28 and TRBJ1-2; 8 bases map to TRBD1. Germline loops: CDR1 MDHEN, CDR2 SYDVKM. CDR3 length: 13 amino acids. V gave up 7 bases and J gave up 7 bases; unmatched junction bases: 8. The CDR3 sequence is CASNVDRGRGYTF. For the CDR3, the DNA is TGTGCCAGCAACGTCGACAGGGGTCGTGGCTACACCTTC.

CDR3 DNA: TGTGCCAGCAGCGCCGGACTAGCGGGGGCGGAGACCCAGTACTTC. Its protein product is CASSAGLAGAETQYF. J is TRBJ2-5 and V is TRBV7-2; 13 bases agree with TRBD2. J was trimmed by 5 bases and V by 5 bases; bases with no gene match: 5. The germline V gene has CDR1 SGHTA and CDR2 FQGNSA. This CDR3 has 15 amino acids.

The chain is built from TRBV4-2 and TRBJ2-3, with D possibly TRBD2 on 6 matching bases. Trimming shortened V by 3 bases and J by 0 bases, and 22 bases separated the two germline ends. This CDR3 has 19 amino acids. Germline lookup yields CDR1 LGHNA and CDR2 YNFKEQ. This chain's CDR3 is CASSQEVSPGLFSTDTQYF. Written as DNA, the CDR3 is TGTGCCAGCAGCCAGGAAGTGAGTCCGGGACTCTTTAGCACAGATACGCAGTATTTT.

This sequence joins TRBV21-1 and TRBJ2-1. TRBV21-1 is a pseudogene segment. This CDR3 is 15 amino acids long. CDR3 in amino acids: CASSIRDGQYNEQFF. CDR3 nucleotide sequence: TGTGCCAGCAGCATCCGGGACGGACAATACAATGAGCAGTTCTTC.

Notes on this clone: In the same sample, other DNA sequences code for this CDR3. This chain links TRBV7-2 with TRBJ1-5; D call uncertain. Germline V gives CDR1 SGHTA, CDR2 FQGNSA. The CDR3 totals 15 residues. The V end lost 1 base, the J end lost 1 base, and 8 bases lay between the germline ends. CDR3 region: CASSLDGRSNQPQHF. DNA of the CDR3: TGTGCCAGCAGCTTAGACGGACGGAGCAATCAGCCCCAGCATTTT. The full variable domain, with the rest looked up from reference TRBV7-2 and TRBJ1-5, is GAGVSQSPSNKVTEKGKDVELRCDPISGHTALYWYRQSLGQGLEFLIYFQGNSAPDKSGLPSDRFSAERTGGSVSTLTIQRTQQEDSAVYLCASSLDGRSNQPQHFGDGTRLSIL.

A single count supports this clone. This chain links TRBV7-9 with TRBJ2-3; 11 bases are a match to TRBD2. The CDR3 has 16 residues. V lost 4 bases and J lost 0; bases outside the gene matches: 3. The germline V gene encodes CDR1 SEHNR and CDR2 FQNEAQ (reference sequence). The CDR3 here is CASSSLAGGSTDTQYF. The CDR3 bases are TGTGCCAGCAGCTCCCTAGCGGGGGGAAGCACAGATACGCAGTATTTT. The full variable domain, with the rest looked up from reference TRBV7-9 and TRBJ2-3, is DTGVSQNPRHKITKRGQNVTFRCDPISEHNRLYWYRQTLGQGPEFLTYFQNEAQLEKSRLLSDRFSAERPKGSFSTLEIQRTEQGDSAMYLCASSSLAGGSTDTQYFGPGTRLTVL.

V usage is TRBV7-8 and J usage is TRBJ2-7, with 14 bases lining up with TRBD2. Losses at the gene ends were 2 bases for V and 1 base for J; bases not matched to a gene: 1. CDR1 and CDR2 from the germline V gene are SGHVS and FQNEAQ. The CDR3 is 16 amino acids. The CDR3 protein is CASSLRTSGGSYEQYF. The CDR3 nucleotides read TGTGCCAGCAGCTTAAGGACTAGCGGGGGGTCCTACGAGCAGTACTTC.

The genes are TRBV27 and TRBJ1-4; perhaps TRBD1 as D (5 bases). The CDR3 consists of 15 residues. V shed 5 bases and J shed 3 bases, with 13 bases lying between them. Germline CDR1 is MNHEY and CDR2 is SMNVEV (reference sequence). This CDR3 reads CASSGAVGPNEKLFF. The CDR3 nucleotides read TGTGCCAGCAGTGGGGCCGTAGGGCCTAATGAAAAACTGTTTTTT.

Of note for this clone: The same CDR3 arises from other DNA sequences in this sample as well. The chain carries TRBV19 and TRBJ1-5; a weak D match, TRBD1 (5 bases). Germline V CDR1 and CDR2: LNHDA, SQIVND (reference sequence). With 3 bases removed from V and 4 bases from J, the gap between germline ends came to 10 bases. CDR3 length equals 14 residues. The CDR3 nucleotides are TGTGCCAGTAGTATCGGGGCGGGGAATCAGCCCCAGCATTTT. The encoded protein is CASSIGAGNQPQHF.

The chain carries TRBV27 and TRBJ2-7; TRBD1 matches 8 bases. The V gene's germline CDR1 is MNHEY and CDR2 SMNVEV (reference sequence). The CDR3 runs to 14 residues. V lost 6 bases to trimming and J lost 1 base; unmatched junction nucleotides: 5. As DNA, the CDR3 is TGTGCCAGCAGAATTAGACAGGGGTCCTACGAGCAGTACTTC. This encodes CASRIRQGSYEQYF.

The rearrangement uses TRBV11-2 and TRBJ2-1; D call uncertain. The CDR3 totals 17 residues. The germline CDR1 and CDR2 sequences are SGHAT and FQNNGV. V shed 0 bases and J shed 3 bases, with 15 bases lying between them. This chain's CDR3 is CASSLDPALVFYNEQFF. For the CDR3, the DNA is TGTGCCAGCAGCTTAGATCCAGCGCTAGTCTTCTACAATGAGCAGTTCTTC. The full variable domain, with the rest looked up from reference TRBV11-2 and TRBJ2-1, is EAGVAQSPRYKIIEKRQSVAFWCNPISGHATLYWYQQILGQGPKLLIQFQNNGVVDDSQLPKDRFSAERLKGVDSTLKIQPAKLEDSAVYLCASSLDPALVFYNEQFFGPGTRLTVL.